These 25 T cell receptor beta chains originate from one sample sequenced in a study of cytomegalovirus exposure and HLA in healthy donors. PCR employed 60 Vbeta and 13 Jbeta primers. The method was immunoSEQ multiplex PCR; TCRdb's version includes in-frame clones alone and lacks a portion of them. The repertoire holds about 90,000 clones, roughly 84% seen once, with approximately 2.6% in the top ten. Sequencing was performed on PBMCs. The receptor set was obtained from a man aged 30 to 45 in good health and CMV-seronegative.

Concerning this clone: At one end the junction does not follow the germline gene, possibly because of a read error. This chain connects TRBV5-1 to TRBJ2-3; D is ambiguous. Germline CDR1 is SGHRS and CDR2 is YFSETQ. CDR3 length: 12 amino acids. The CDR3 sequence is CASGLISDTQYF. The CDR3 bases are TGCGCCAGCGGCTTGATCTCAGATACGCAGTATTTT.

The V gene is TRBV30, the J gene TRBJ1-2; no definite D call. The CDR3 spans 13 residues. V lost 4 bases to trimming and J lost 13 bases, with 22 bases between them. Looked up from germline, CDR1 is GTSNPN and CDR2 is SVGIG (reference sequence). The CDR3 DNA sequence: TGTGCCTGGAACCCATCACGGACGGTCGGGAGCACCTTC. Protein sequence: CAWNPSRTVGSTF.

The chain combines TRBV4-1 with TRBJ2-4, with a weak D call TRBD1 (5 bases). CDR1 and CDR2 from the germline V gene are MGHRA and YSYEKL. The CDR3 totals 18 residues. V was clipped by 0 bases and J by 0 bases, with 15 bases between them. CDR3 in DNA: TGCGCCAGCAGCCAAGAACAGGTGGGCCTGATAGCCAAAAACATTCAGTACTTC. It translates to CASSQEQVGLIAKNIQYF.

The V and J genes are TRBV18 and TRBJ2-5, with D hard to call. In germline, CDR1 is KGHSH, CDR2 LQKENI. There are 12 residues in the CDR3. The V end lost 3 bases, the J end lost 5 bases, and 7 bases lay between the germline ends. Here the CDR3 DNA reads TGTGCCAGCTCACCCAATGAGGAGACCCAGTACTTC. This gives the protein CASSPNEETQYF.

V gene TRBV7-9 combines with J gene TRBJ1-3; 7 nucleotides line up with TRBD1. The CDR3 has 16 residues. Germline V gene lookup returns CDR1 SEHNR and CDR2 FQNEAQ (reference sequence). Unmatched junction bases numbered 10, after V lost 5 bases and J lost 3 bases. CDR3 in amino acids: CASSLTLQGHGNTIYF. As DNA, the CDR3 is TGTGCCAGCAGCCTCACATTACAGGGGCATGGAAACACCATATATTTT.

V gene TRBV10-3 combines with J gene TRBJ1-1; weak D call: TRBD1 (6 bases). Germline loops: CDR1 ENHRY, CDR2 SYGVKD. The CDR3 has 14 residues. The ends were cut back, 6 bases at V and 1 base at J, with 12 bases in the middle. The chain's CDR3 is CAISQGQRNTEAFF. The CDR3 nucleotides are TGTGCCATCAGCCAGGGACAAAGGAACACTGAAGCTTTCTTT.

This clone has only one observation. The genes are TRBV30 and TRBJ1-3; D unresolved. V lost 2 bases, J lost 0 bases, and 11 bases lay in between. The length of the CDR3 is 15 residues. CDR1 and CDR2 (germline): GTSNPN, SVGIG (reference sequence). The CDR3 spells CAWSNPAGSGNTIYF. The CDR3 DNA reads as TGTGCCTGGAGTAATCCGGCAGGCTCTGGAAACACCATATATTTT.

The chain employs TRBV28 and TRBJ1-6; no firm D call. The CDR3 totals 15 residues. The V and J ends lost 2 bases and 13 bases respectively, with 18 bases between them. The germline V gene has CDR1 MDHEN and CDR2 SYDVKM. This CDR3 reads CASSLGGNRKSPLHF. DNA for the CDR3: TGTGCCAGCAGTTTAGGAGGGAATCGGAAATCGCCCCTCCACTTT.

This clone turned up a few times. The chain links TRBV12-5 to TRBJ1-5; 10 nucleotides agree with TRBD1. CDR3 length equals 14 residues. J gave up 4 bases and V 6 bases, and 3 bases lay outside the gene matches. Germline assignment: CDR1 LGHNT and CDR2 FRNRAP. The CDR3 DNA reads TGTGCTAGTGGCCCGGACAGGGGGAATCAGCCCCAGCATTTT. Residues: CASGPDRGNQPQHF.

The chain is built from TRBV4-3 and TRBJ1-1; D gene unclear. Trimming took off 0 bases at V and 7 bases at J, with 18 bases between the two ends. Germline assignment: CDR1 LGHNA and CDR2 YSLEER. The CDR3 totals 16 residues. The chain's CDR3 is CASSQDAIRTSGEAFF. DNA for the CDR3: TGCGCCAGCAGCCAAGACGCCATCCGGACTTCAGGTGAAGCTTTCTTT.

The chain combines TRBV5-1 with TRBJ1-4; TRBD1 agrees at 7 bases. Germline V gene data show CDR1 as SGHRS and CDR2 as YFSETQ. The CDR3 is 14 residues long. Germline trimming cut 3 bases from V and 7 bases from J; bases unmatched to any gene: 6. This CDR3 reads CASSSGTETEKLFF. The DNA for the CDR3 is TGCGCCAGCAGCTCAGGGACAGAAACTGAAAAACTGTTTTTT.

A word on this clone: One end of the junction does not line up with germline, which may come from a read error. The V and J genes are TRBV6-1 and TRBJ1-1; 8 bases are a match to TRBD1. Germline V gives CDR1 MNHNS, CDR2 SASEGT. This CDR3 has 14 residues. The CDR3 loop is CASRGTGPNTEVFF. The DNA for the CDR3 is TGTGCCAGCAGGGGGACAGGACCGAACACTGAAGTTTTCTTT.

The genes are TRBV9 and TRBJ1-1; a possible D gene is TRBD1 (6 bases). CDR1 and CDR2 (germline): SGDLS, YYNGEE. V was clipped by 0 bases and J by 1 base, with 13 bases between them. The CDR3 totals 16 residues. This CDR3 is CASSVVGGGTNTEAFF. The CDR3 region has the DNA TGTGCCAGCAGCGTAGTAGGGGGGGGCACGAACACTGAAGCTTTCTTT. Filled out from reference TRBV9 and TRBJ1-1, the complete variable domain reads DSGVTQTPKHLITATGQRVTLRCSPRSGDLSVYWYQQSLDQGLQFLIQYYNGEERAKGNILERFSAQQFPDLHSELNLSSLELGDSALYFCASSVVGGGTNTEAFFGQGTRLTVV.

The V call is TRBV29-1, the J call TRBJ1-2; 8 nucleotides match TRBD1. With 4 bases clipped from V and 5 bases from J, the junction kept 12 bases outside the gene matches. The germline CDR1 and CDR2 sequences are SQVTM and ANQGSEA. The CDR3 extends over 15 amino acids. This chain's CDR3 is CSVVTGGEGSYGYTF. The CDR3 region has the DNA TGCAGCGTTGTTACAGGGGGAGAGGGTAGTTATGGCTACACCTTC. Drawing the rest from reference TRBV29-1 and TRBJ1-2, the complete variable domain is SAVISQKPSRDICQRGTSLTIQCQVDSQVTMMFWYRQQPGQSLTLIATANQGSEATYESGFVIDKFPISRPNLTFSTLTVSNMSPEDSSIYLCSVVTGGEGSYGYTFGSGTRLTVV.

This rearrangement joins TRBV6-1 to TRBJ2-3; TRBD1 matches 7 bases. Trimming at V came to 10 bases and at J to 1 base, leaving 5 bases not matched to a gene. CDR3 size: 13 residues. Looked up from germline, CDR1 is MNHNS and CDR2 is SASEGT. CDR3 DNA sequence: TGTGCCACCGAGGGGGCGCGCACAGATACGCAGTATTTT. It is translated as CATEGARTDTQYF.

The V call is TRBV19, the J call TRBJ2-7, with D unclear. Germline V gives CDR1 LNHDA, CDR2 SQIVND (reference sequence). The germline V and J ends were trimmed by 5 bases and 3 bases, with 20 bases remaining between them. The CDR3 runs to 16 residues. Here the CDR3 reads CASSHGVRSGNYEQYF. CDR3 DNA sequence: TGTGCCAGTAGTCACGGAGTCCGGTCTGGAAACTACGAGCAGTACTTC.

The V and J genes are TRBV5-1 and TRBJ2-5, with D possibly TRBD1 on 6 matching bases. CDR3 size: 15 residues. V shed 3 bases and J shed 1 base, with 13 bases lying between them. The germline gives CDR1 SGHRS, CDR2 YFSETQ. CDR3 coding DNA: TGCGCCAGCAGCTACCTAGGGGGATTCCAAGAGACCCAGTACTTC. Its translation: CASSYLGGFQETQYF.

For this clone: Other DNA sequences in this specimen translate into the identical CDR3. CDR3 coding DNA: TGTGCCTGCCAACTTGCGTCAGCGACTTTATCAAGTAATTCACCCCTCCACTTT. Protein: CACQLASATLSSNSPLHF. The chain combines TRBV30 with TRBJ1-6; the D is unclear. Per germline, CDR1 GTSNPN and CDR2 SVGIG (reference sequence). This CDR3 is built from 18 residues. The V end was cut by 6 bases, the J end by 6 bases, with 27 bases between.

The V gene is TRBV9, the J gene TRBJ1-1; D ambiguous. The CDR3 spans 13 residues. V was cut by 3 bases and J by 0 bases, with 6 bases left in between. Germline loops: CDR1 SGDLS, CDR2 YYNGEE. The chain's CDR3 is CASSGSMNTEAFF. DNA for the CDR3: TGTGCCAGCAGCGGATCTATGAACACTGAAGCTTTCTTT.

V usage is TRBV7-2 and J usage is TRBJ2-2; 14 nucleotides match TRBD2. V lost 4 bases to trimming and J lost 4 bases; unmatched junction nucleotides: 8. Germline lookup yields CDR1 SGHTA and CDR2 FQGNSA. The CDR3 totals 18 residues. The CDR3 is CASSSRLAGGQVTGELFF. DNA of the CDR3: TGTGCCAGCAGCTCTCGACTAGCGGGGGGGCAGGTCACCGGGGAGCTGTTTTTT. The full variable domain, completed using reference TRBV7-2 and TRBJ2-2, is GAGVSQSPSNKVTEKGKDVELRCDPISGHTALYWYRQSLGQGLEFLIYFQGNSAPDKSGLPSDRFSAERTGGSVSTLTIQRTQQEDSAVYLCASSSRLAGGQVTGELFFGEGSRLTVL.

The chain links TRBV10-2 to TRBJ1-1; 10 bases match TRBD1. CDR3 size: 17 residues. The germline V gene has CDR1 WSHSY and CDR2 SAAADI. J was trimmed by 6 bases and V by 4 bases; bases with no gene match: 14. CDR3 coding DNA: TGCGCCAGCAGTGCCCTGACAGGGGGCGCGGTGGGAGCTGAAGCTTTCTTT. It yields the protein CASSALTGGAVGAEAFF.

The chain carries TRBV14 and TRBJ1-3; no definite D call. CDR1 is SGHDN and CDR2 is FVKESK in the germline V gene. The V gene lost 1 base and the J gene lost 0 bases, with 7 bases spanning the gap. The CDR3 covers 15 residues. This chain's CDR3 is CASSQAGFSGNTIYF. The CDR3 nucleotides read TGTGCCAGCAGCCAAGCGGGGTTCTCTGGAAACACCATATATTTT. The entire variable domain, with the rest obtained from reference TRBV14 and TRBJ1-3, is as follows: EAGVTQFPSHSVIEKGQTVTLRCDPISGHDNLYWYRRVMGKEIKFLLHFVKESKQDESGMPNNRFLAERTGGTYSTLKVQPAELEDSGVYFCASSQAGFSGNTIYFGEGSWLTVV.

The rearrangement uses TRBV5-6 and TRBJ1-2; tentatively, D is TRBD1 (5 bases). The CDR3 is made up of 14 amino acids. The ends were cut back, 4 bases at V and 2 bases at J, with 12 bases in the middle. Germline CDR1 reads SGHDT; CDR2 reads YYEEEE. CDR3 sequence (DNA): TGTGCCAGCAGCCCCGGAGGGGCGAACTATGGCTACACCTTC. Translation gives CASSPGGANYGYTF.

This clone was observed a few times. The rearrangement joins TRBV29-1 to TRBJ2-3; no clear D gene. The ends were cut back, 3 bases at V and 5 bases at J, with 12 bases in the middle. Germline CDR1 SQVTM, CDR2 ANQGSEA. The CDR3 contains 13 residues. The CDR3 DNA is TGCAGCGTTGATTACGACCTAGGAGATACGCAGTATTTT. Its translation is CSVDYDLGDTQYF.

The V and J genes are TRBV11-3 and TRBJ1-3; D unresolved. Trimming pared 1 base from V and 4 bases from J, leaving 14 bases between. The CDR3 sequence is 16 residues long. Germline CDR1 and CDR2: SGHNT and YENEEA. CDR3 sequence: CASSLASREWGNTIYF. The CDR3 DNA reads as TGTGCCAGCAGCTTAGCCTCCCGGGAGTGGGGAAACACCATATATTTT.